This T cell receptor beta chain was recorded in a study of blood T cell repertoires in COVID-19. The V gene's germline CDR1 is SGHNT and CDR2 YYREEE (reference sequence). V was pared by 4 bases and J by 1 base, with 9 bases between. This CDR3 is 14 amino acids long. Measured with immunoSEQ multiplex PCR; TCRdb has only the in-frame clones, and not every one. The sample contains approximately 260,000 clones, 89% of which appear only once. The table lists this clone with a few counts. The gene calls are TRBV5-4 and TRBJ2-1, with D maybe TRBD1 (5 bases). This TCR was sampled from a man in his fifties with acute or convalescent COVID-19. The sample was peripheral blood. CDR3 in DNA: TGTGCCAGCAGCGGCCAGGGTTCCTACAATGAGCAGTTCTTC. Amino acids: CASSGQGSYNEQFF. Together with reference TRBV5-4 and TRBJ2-1, the CDR3 gives the full variable domain: ETGVTQSPTHLIKTRGQQVTLRCSSQSGHNTVSWYQQALGQGPQFIFQYYREEENGRGNFPPRFSGLQFPNYSSELNVNALELDDSALYLCASSGQGSYNEQFFGPGTRLTVL.